This entry lists 22 T cell receptor beta chains sequenced from one sample in a study of CD8 T cells in Susac syndrome. A quantity of about 0.45 to 1 ug RNA underwent reverse transcription using random hexamers. TCRdb called the immunoSEQ multiplex PCR reads again in MiXCR, with one record for every CDR3 protein. Among fewer than 100,000 distinct CDR3 sequences listed, roughly 90% were seen once. The sample taken for sequencing was CD8+ T cells from PBMCs. Receptor source: a human donor with multiple sclerosis.

The V and J genes are TRBV2 and TRBJ1-5; D is perhaps TRBD1 (5 bases). Trimming stripped 2 bases from V and 4 bases from J, with 15 bases between. Germline CDR1 reads SNHLY; CDR2 reads FYNNEI. This CDR3 spans 16 amino acids. For the CDR3, the DNA is TGTGCCAGCAGTGAAACAGCCGGGGGGGGTAATCAGCCCCAGCATTTT. It translates to CASSETAGGGNQPQHF. Using reference TRBV2 and TRBJ1-5 for the parts outside the CDR3, the full variable domain is EPEVTQTPSHQVTQMGQEVILRCVPISNHLYFYWYRQILGQKVEFLVSFYNNEISEKSEIFDDQFSVERPDGSNFTLKIRSTKLEDSAMYFCASSETAGGGNQPQHFGDGTRLSIL.

The chain is built from TRBV6-5 and TRBJ1-1; D uncertain. CDR1 and CDR2 (germline): MNHEY, SVGAGI. CDR3 length: 16 amino acids. With 1 base removed from V and 3 bases from J, the gap between germline ends came to 15 bases. CDR3 sequence reads: CASSYLPFGWDTEAFF. The CDR3 DNA reads TGTGCCAGCAGTTACTTGCCATTTGGGTGGGACACTGAAGCTTTCTTT.

This CDR3 is CASSLEAGANQPQHF. Written as DNA, the CDR3 is TGTGCCAGCAGCTTAGAAGCAGGGGCCAATCAGCCCCAGCATTTT. The chain recombines TRBV7-9 with TRBJ1-5; possibly TRBD1 for D (6 bases). V lost 1 base, J lost 3 bases, and 10 bases lay in between. Germline V gene data show CDR1 as SEHNR and CDR2 as FQNEAQ (reference sequence). This CDR3 is built from 15 residues.

The V call is TRBV5-1, the J call TRBJ2-3; D remains unclear. This CDR3 comprises 13 residues. The V end was cut by 0 bases, the J end by 7 bases, with 9 bases between. Germline loops: CDR1 SGHRS, CDR2 YFSETQ. The CDR3 region is CASSLAGAYTQYF. The CDR3 region has the DNA TGCGCCAGCAGCTTGGCCGGCGCTTATACGCAGTATTTT.

This clonotype was counted between two and nine times. The rearrangement uses TRBV4-1 and TRBJ2-5; a possible D gene is TRBD2 (5 bases). The V gene lost 1 base and the J gene lost 1 base, with 10 bases spanning the gap. The CDR3 runs 15 residues. The germline V gene has CDR1 MGHRA and CDR2 YSYEKL. The CDR3 DNA sequence: TGCGCCAGCAGCCAAGGGGCGGGCGCCCAAGAGACCCAGTACTTC. This translates into CASSQGAGAQETQYF.

This chain joins TRBV6-5 and TRBJ2-7, with 7 positions matching TRBD1. J gave up 4 bases and V 0 bases, and 6 bases lay outside the gene matches. CDR1 MNHEY and CDR2 SVGAGI come from the germline V gene. This CDR3 region has 15 residues. Here the CDR3 DNA reads TGTGCCAGCAGTTACTCAGAGGGGGCAGGGTACGAGCAGTACTTC. This codes for CASSYSEGAGYEQYF.

The chain employs TRBV12-3 or TRBV12-4 and TRBJ2-7, with TRBD2 matching over 11 bases. The CDR3 spans 13 residues. With V trimmed by 6 bases and J by 6 bases, 4 bases remained unmatched. DNA of the CDR3: TGTGCCAGCAGCCAAGGACTAGCGGGCGAGCAGTACTTC. Its translation: CASSQGLAGEQYF.

The V call is TRBV5-1, the J call TRBJ2-7; D is perhaps TRBD1 (7 bases). This CDR3 region has 15 residues. Germline CDR1 reads SGHRS; CDR2 reads YFSETQ. The ends were cut back, 4 bases at V and 0 bases at J, with 14 bases in the middle. The CDR3 coding sequence is TGCGCCAGCAGCGCGGGACAGACTTACTCCTACGAGCAGTACTTC. Residues: CASSAGQTYSYEQYF.

This rearrangement joins TRBV6-1 to TRBJ2-5; possibly TRBD1 for D (6 bases). CDR1 is MNHNS and CDR2 is SASEGT in the germline V gene. CDR3 length: 13 amino acids. V lost 6 bases to trimming and J lost 1 base, with 9 bases between them. The CDR3 DNA is TGTGCCAGCAGGGGACATTTCCAAGAGACCCAGTACTTC. Its translation: CASRGHFQETQYF.

The CDR3 spells CASSLPTGSGNTIYF. In nucleotides, the CDR3 is TGTGCCAGCAGTCTCCCGACAGGCTCTGGAAACACCATATATTTT. The chain uses TRBV12-3 or TRBV12-4 and TRBJ1-3, with D maybe TRBD1 (6 bases). V was clipped by 5 bases and J by 0 bases, with 11 bases between them. This CDR3 has 15 amino acids.

V is TRBV7-2 and J is TRBJ2-1, with D perhaps TRBD2 (6 bases). The CDR3 runs 13 residues. V was pared by 4 bases and J by 14 bases, with 18 bases between. Germline V lookup: CDR1 SGHTA, CDR2 FQGNSA. The DNA for the CDR3 is TGTGCCAGCAGCTCCGCTAGTTGGGACTTTGAGTTCTTC. As protein: CASSSASWDFEFF.

V is TRBV6-2 or TRBV6-3 and J is TRBJ2-3, with TRBD2 matching over 11 bases. Germline lookup yields CDR1 MNHEY and CDR2 SVGEGT. The CDR3 contains 16 residues. The V gene end was trimmed by 6 bases and the J gene end by 0 bases; junction bases not matched to a gene: 5. CDR3 DNA: TGTGCCAGCAGCCGGACTAGCGGGCCTAGCACAGATACGCAGTATTTT. Its protein product is CASSRTSGPSTDTQYF.

The V and J genes are TRBV19 and TRBJ2-7; D is unresolved. Germline CDR1 is LNHDA and CDR2 is SQIVND (reference sequence). CDR3 length: 12 residues. The V end lost 4 bases, the J end lost 3 bases, and 7 bases lay between the germline ends. The CDR3 region has the DNA TGTGCCAGTAGTACCGCCGGCTACGAGCAGTACTTC. Translated, it gives CASSTAGYEQYF. The full variable domain, in which reference TRBV19 and TRBJ2-7 provide the parts outside the CDR3, is DGGITQSPKYLFRKEGQNVTLSCEQNLNHDAMYWYRQDPGQGLRLIYYSQIVNDFQKGDIAEGYSVSREKKESFPLTVTSAQKNPTAFYLCASSTAGYEQYFGPGTRLTVT.

The chain couples TRBV5-4 to TRBJ1-2; D is possibly TRBD1 (5 bases). V shed 0 bases and J shed 4 bases, with 10 bases lying between them. The CDR3 spans 14 residues. CDR1 is SGHNT and CDR2 is YYREEE in the germline V gene (reference sequence). The CDR3 protein is CASSLGGTFYGYTF. CDR3 nucleotides: TGTGCCAGCAGCTTGGGGGGCACCTTCTATGGCTACACCTTC.

The rearrangement joins TRBV7-8 to TRBJ1-5; 8 bases match TRBD1. Germline V CDR1 and CDR2: SGHVS, FQNEAQ. Losses at the gene ends were 5 bases for V and 1 base for J; bases not matched to a gene: 7. The CDR3 contains 16 residues. The CDR3 DNA follows: TGTGCCAGCAGCCAAGACAGGGGTTGGAGCAATCAGCCCCAGCATTTT. As protein: CASSQDRGWSNQPQHF.

The V call is TRBV7-6, the J call TRBJ1-1; TRBD1 might be the D (6 bases). CDR1 is SGHVS and CDR2 is FNYEAQ in the germline V gene. The CDR3 is 14 amino acids. Trimming cost V 1 base and J 4 bases, with 10 bases left between them. CDR3 DNA sequence: TGTGCCAGCAGCTTAGAGGGGGTGGTCACTGAAGCTTTCTTT. Residues: CASSLEGVVTEAFF. The whole variable domain, remainder taken from reference TRBV7-6 and TRBJ1-1, is GAGVSQSPRYKVTKRGQDVALRCDPISGHVSLYWYRQALGQGPEFLTYFNYEAQQDKSGLPNDRFSAERPEGSISTLTIQRTEQRDSAMYRCASSLEGVVTEAFFGQGTRLTVV.

This clonotype has a single count. One end of the junction fails to match germline, which may point to a read error. This sequence joins TRBV15 and TRBJ1-5, with D possibly matching TRBD1 (5 bases). The CDR3 consists of 14 residues. CDR1 is LNHNV, CDR2 YYDKDF, per germline (reference sequence). The CDR3 bases are TGTGCCACCAGCGGAGACAGATACAATCAGCCCCAGCATTTT. Its protein is CATSGDRYNQPQHF.

This rearrangement joins TRBV24-1 to TRBJ2-1; maybe TRBD2 (6 bases). Trimming removed 0 bases from V and 8 bases from J, with 10 bases in between. Germline lookup yields CDR1 KGHDR and CDR2 SFDVKD. This CDR3 is 14 amino acids long. DNA for the CDR3: TGTGCCACCAGTGATTTGCCAGGGAGGCATGAGCAGTTCTTC. Translated, it gives CATSDLPGRHEQFF.

V and J are TRBV14 and TRBJ2-1, with D unresolved. The V and J ends lost 2 bases and 0 bases respectively, with 8 bases between them. This CDR3 region has 15 residues. In germline, CDR1 is SGHDN, CDR2 FVKESK. The DNA for the CDR3 is TGTGCCAGCAGCCAATTTCGGAGCTCCTACAATGAGCAGTTCTTC. The encoded protein is CASSQFRSSYNEQFF.

The rearrangement links TRBV6-4 to TRBJ1-5; D is uncertain. Trimming cost V 7 bases and J 9 bases, with 7 bases left between them. Per the germline V gene, CDR1 is MRHNA and CDR2 is SNTAGT. The CDR3 loop spans 10 amino acids. CDR3 in amino acids: CASIRPPQHF. For the CDR3, the DNA is TGTGCCAGCATACGACCGCCCCAGCATTTT.

This chain connects TRBV30 to TRBJ2-7, with unresolved D. This CDR3 spans 12 amino acids. Trimming took 0 bases from V and 2 from J, leaving 5 bases between them. Germline values: CDR1 GTSNPN, CDR2 SVGIG (reference sequence). The CDR3 loop is CAWSVGTYEQYF. In DNA, the CDR3 is TGTGCCTGGAGTGTAGGGACCTACGAGCAGTACTTC. Supplemented by reference TRBV30 and TRBJ2-7, the full variable domain reads SQTIHQWPATLVQPVGSPLSLECTVEGTSNPNLYWYRQAAGRGLQLLFYSVGIGQISSEVPQNLSASRPQDRQFILSSKKLLLSDSGFYLCAWSVGTYEQYFGPGTRLTVT.

The chain links TRBV20-1 to TRBJ2-7; unclear D gene. CDR3 length: 13 amino acids. The germline CDR1 and CDR2 sequences are DFQATT and SNEGSKA (reference sequence). V shed 4 bases and J shed 2 bases, with 12 bases lying between them. The CDR3 nucleotides are TGCAGTGCTACTGGGAACCGAGCCTACGAGCAGTACTTC. Protein: CSATGNRAYEQYF.